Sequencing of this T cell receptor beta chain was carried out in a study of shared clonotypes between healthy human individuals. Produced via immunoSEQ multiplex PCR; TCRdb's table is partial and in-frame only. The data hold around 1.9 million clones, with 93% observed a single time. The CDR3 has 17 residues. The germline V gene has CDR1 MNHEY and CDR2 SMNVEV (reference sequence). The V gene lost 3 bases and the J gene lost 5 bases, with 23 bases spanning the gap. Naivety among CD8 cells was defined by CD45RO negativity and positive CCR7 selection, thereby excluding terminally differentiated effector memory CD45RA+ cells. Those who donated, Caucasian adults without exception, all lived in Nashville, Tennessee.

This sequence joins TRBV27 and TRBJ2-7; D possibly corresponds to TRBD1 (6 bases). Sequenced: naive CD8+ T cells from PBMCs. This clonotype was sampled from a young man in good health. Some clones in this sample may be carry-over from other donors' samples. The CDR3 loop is CASSFGYVGGDAHEQYF. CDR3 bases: TGTGCCAGCAGTTTTGGTTACGTAGGGGGAGATGCGCACGAGCAGTACTTC.